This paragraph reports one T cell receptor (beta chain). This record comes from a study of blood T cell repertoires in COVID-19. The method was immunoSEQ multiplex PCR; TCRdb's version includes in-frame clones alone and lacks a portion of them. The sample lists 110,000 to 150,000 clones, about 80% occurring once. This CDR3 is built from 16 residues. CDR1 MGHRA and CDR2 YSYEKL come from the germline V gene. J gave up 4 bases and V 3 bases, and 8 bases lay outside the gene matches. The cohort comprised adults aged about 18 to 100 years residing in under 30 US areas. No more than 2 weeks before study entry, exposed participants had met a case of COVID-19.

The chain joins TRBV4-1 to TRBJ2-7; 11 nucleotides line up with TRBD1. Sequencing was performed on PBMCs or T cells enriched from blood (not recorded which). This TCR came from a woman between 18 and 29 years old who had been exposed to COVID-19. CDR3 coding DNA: TGCGCCAGCAGCCATTTACCGGGACAGGGGGATTACGAGCAGTACTTC. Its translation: CASSHLPGQGDYEQYF.